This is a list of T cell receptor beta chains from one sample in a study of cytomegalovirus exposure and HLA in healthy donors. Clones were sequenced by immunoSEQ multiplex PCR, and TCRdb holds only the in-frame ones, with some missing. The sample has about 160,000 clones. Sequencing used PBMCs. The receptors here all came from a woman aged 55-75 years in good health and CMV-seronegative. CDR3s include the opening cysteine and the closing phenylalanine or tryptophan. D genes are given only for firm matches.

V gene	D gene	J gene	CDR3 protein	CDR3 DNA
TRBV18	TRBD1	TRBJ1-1	CASSPSETGVTEAFF	TGTGCCAGCTCACCAAGCGAGACAGGGGTTACTGAAGCTTTCTTT
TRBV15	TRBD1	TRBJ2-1	CATSRGGTDNEQFF	TGTGCCACCAGCAGAGGTGGGACAGACAATGAGCAGTTCTTC
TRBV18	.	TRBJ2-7	CASSIGQVGYEQYF	TGTGCCAGCTCAATCGGCCAGGTCGGCTACGAGCAGTACTTC
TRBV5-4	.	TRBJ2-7	CASSYGQNDYEQYF	TGTGCCAGCAGTTATGGACAGAACGACTACGAGCAGTACTTC
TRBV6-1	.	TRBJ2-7	CASSGLIYYEQYF	TGTGCCAGCAGCGGACTTATCTACTACGAGCAGTACTTC
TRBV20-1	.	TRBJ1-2	CSARGQSGYTF	TGCAGTGCTAGAGGCCAGTCTGGCTACACCTTC
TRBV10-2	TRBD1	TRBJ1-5	CASGGQSYSNQPQHF	TGCGCCAGCGGGGGACAGTCATATAGCAATCAGCCCCAGCATTTT
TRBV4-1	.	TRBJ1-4	CASSQDKDISRKLFF	TGCGCCAGCAGCCAAGATAAGGACATTAGTCGGAAACTGTTTTTT
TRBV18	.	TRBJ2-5	CASSPGRPRETQYF	TGTGCCAGCTCACCAGGCAGGCCCCGGGAGACCCAGTACTTC
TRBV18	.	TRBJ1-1	CASSPPGGSRLNTEAFF	TGTGCCAGCTCACCACCGGGGGGGAGCCGGCTGAACACTGAAGCTTTCTTT
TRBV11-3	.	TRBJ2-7	CASSWATGYEQYF	TGTGCCAGCAGCTGGGCGACAGGCTACGAGCAGTACTTC
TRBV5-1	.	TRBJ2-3	CASSFNNPTDTQYF	TGCGCCAGCAGCTTCAACAACCCCACAGATACGCAGTATTTT
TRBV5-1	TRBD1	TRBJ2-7	CASSLTGGTSYEQYF	TGCGCCAGCAGCTTAACAGGGGGGACTTCCTACGAGCAGTACTTC
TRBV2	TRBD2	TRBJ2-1	CAIATSGRAYEQFF	TGTGCCATCGCGACTAGCGGGAGGGCGTATGAGCAGTTCTTC
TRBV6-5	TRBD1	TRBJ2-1	CASSPWQGANEQFF	TGTGCCAGCAGCCCATGGCAGGGGGCGAATGAGCAGTTCTTC
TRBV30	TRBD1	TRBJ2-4	CAWSGTGVGF	TGTGCCTGGAGTGGCACAGGGGTAGGGTTC
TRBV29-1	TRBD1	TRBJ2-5	CSVTDRGGQETQYF	TGCAGCGTTACGGACAGGGGCGGACAAGAGACCCAGTACTTC
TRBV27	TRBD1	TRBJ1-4	CASSNLGQGEKLFF	TGTGCCAGCAGTAACCTGGGACAGGGAGAAAAACTGTTTTTT
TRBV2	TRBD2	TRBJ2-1	CASRDSGIAYNEQFF	TGTGCCAGCAGGGATAGCGGGATCGCCTACAATGAGCAGTTCTTC
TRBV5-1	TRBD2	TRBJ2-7	CASSLGIAGAYEQYF	TGCGCCAGCAGCTTGGGGATAGCGGGAGCCTACGAGCAGTACTTC
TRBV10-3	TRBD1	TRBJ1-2	CAISELGQGGGYTF	TGTGCCATCAGTGAGCTGGGACAGGGGGGAGGCTACACCTTC
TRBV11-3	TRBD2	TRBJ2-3	CASSSGGRADTQYF	TGTGCCAGCAGCTCGGGGGGTAGGGCAGATACGCAGTATTTT
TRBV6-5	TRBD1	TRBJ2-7	CASWGQASYEQYF	TGTGCCAGTTGGGGACAGGCGTCCTACGAGCAGTACTTC
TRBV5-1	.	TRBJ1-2	CASSNIQNYGYTF	TGCGCCAGCAGTAACATCCAGAACTATGGCTACACCTTC
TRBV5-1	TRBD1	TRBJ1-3	CASSLSTGAGNTIYF	TGCGCCAGCAGCTTGAGCACAGGGGCTGGAAACACCATATATTTT
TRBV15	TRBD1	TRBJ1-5	CATRMDRASNQPQHF	TGTGCCACCAGGATGGACAGGGCTAGCAATCAGCCCCAGCATTTT
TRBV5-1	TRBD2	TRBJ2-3	CASSPGGARDTQYF	TGCGCCAGCAGCCCCGGGGGGGCGAGGGATACGCAGTATTTT
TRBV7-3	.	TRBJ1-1	CASSLNPAGNTEAFF	TGTGCCAGCAGCTTAAATCCGGCAGGGAACACTGAAGCTTTCTTT
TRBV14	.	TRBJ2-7	CASSAGNSYEQYF	TGTGCCAGCAGTGCAGGGAACTCCTACGAGCAGTACTTC
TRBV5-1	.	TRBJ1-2	CASSLDRANYGYTF	TGCGCCAGCAGCTTGGACAGAGCTAACTATGGCTACACCTTC
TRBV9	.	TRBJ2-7	CASSVEGTSYEQYF	TGTGCCAGCAGCGTAGAGGGGACATCCTACGAGCAGTACTTC
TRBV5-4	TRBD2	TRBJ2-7	CASSLRASGTYEQYF	TGTGCCAGCAGCTTGCGGGCTAGCGGCACCTACGAGCAGTACTTC
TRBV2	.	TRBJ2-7	CASSLDSTTYEQYF	TGTGCCAGCAGTCTGGACAGTACCACCTACGAGCAGTACTTC
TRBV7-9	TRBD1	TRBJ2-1	CASSSFLTGLNYNEQFF	TGTGCCAGCAGCTCCTTCCTGACAGGGCTAAACTACAATGAGCAGTTCTTC
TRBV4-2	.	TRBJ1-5	CASSQDQGGNQPQHF	TGTGCCAGCAGCCAAGATCAGGGCGGCAATCAGCCCCAGCATTTT
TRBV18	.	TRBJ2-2	CASSPRERANTGELFF	TGTGCCAGCTCACCAAGAGAGAGAGCGAACACCGGGGAGCTGTTTTTT
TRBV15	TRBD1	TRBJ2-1	CATSSRQGNEQFF	TGTGCCACCAGCAGCCGACAGGGGAATGAGCAGTTCTTC
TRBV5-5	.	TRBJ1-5	CASSLEGVAADSNQPQHF	TGTGCCAGCAGCTTGGAAGGTGTGGCGGCAGATAGCAATCAGCCCCAGCATTTT
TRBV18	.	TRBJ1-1	CASSSIGREAEAFF	TGTGCCAGCTCATCTATAGGGAGGGAGGCTGAAGCTTTCTTT
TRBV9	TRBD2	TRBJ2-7	CASSVFGGSSYEQYF	TGTGCCAGCAGCGTATTCGGGGGGAGCTCCTACGAGCAGTACTTC
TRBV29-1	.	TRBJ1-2	CSSRKGGSDGYTF	TGCAGCTCAAGAAAAGGCGGAAGTGATGGCTACACCTTC
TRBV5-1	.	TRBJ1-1	CASSLILKNTEAFF	TGCGCCAGCAGCTTAATCTTAAAGAACACTGAAGCTTTCTTT
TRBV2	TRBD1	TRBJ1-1	CASRRDRGNTEAFF	TGTGCCAGCAGGCGGGACAGAGGGAACACTGAAGCTTTCTTT
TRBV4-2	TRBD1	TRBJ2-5	CASSKLGSGTEKETQYF	TGTGCCAGCAGCAAGCTTGGTTCCGGGACAGAAAAAGAGACCCAGTACTTC
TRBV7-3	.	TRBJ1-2	CASSLRGGYGYTF	TGTGCCAGCAGCTTAAGGGGGGGCTATGGCTACACCTTC
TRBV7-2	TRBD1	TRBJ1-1	CASSMTGLYTEAFF	TGTGCCAGCAGCATGACAGGGCTCTACACTGAAGCTTTCTTT
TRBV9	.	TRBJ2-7	CASSLGGKTVEQYF	TGTGCCAGCAGCCTAGGCGGGAAGACAGTCGAGCAGTACTTC
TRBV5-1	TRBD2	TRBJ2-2	CASSLSGKNTGELFF	TGCGCCAGCAGCTTGAGCGGGAAGAACACCGGGGAGCTGTTTTTT
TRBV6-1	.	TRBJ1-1	CASNEAGLGGAEAFF	TGTGCCAGCAATGAAGCGGGGCTGGGAGGCGCTGAAGCTTTCTTT
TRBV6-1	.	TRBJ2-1	CASSETTTGLPRDEQFF	TGTGCCAGCAGTGAAACGACCACGGGACTCCCTAGGGATGAGCAGTTCTTC
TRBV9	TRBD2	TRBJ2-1	CASSVVGGSNEQFF	TGTGCCAGCAGCGTAGTGGGCGGGAGCAATGAGCAGTTCTTC
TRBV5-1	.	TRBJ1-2	CASSLTWNSYNYGYTF	TGCGCCAGCAGCCTGACATGGAACAGCTATAACTATGGCTACACCTTC
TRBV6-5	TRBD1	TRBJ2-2	CASSLTGGGTGELFF	TGTGCCAGCAGTCTGACAGGGGGCGGCACCGGGGAGCTGTTTTTT
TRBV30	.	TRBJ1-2	CAWHTSPGLNYGYTF	TGTGCCTGGCACACCAGTCCGGGACTGAACTATGGCTACACCTTC
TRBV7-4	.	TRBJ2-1	CASSLVDSPLYNEQFF	TGTGCCAGCAGCTTGGTCGACAGTCCACTTTACAATGAGCAGTTCTTC
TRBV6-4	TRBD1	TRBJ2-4	CASPGTGKFKNIQYF	TGTGCCAGCCCCGGGACAGGGAAATTCAAAAACATTCAGTACTTC
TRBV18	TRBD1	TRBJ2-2	CASSHRQGPNTGELFF	TGTGCCAGCTCACACAGACAGGGCCCCAACACCGGGGAGCTGTTTTTT
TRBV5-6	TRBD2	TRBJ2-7	CASSFGGAYEQYF	TGTGCCAGCAGCTTTGGGGGGGCCTACGAGCAGTACTTC
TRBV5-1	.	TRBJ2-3	CASSIGSGAASTDTQYF	TGCGCCAGCAGCATTGGGTCTGGGGCAGCCAGCACAGATACGCAGTATTTT